This T cell receptor (beta chain) was sequenced in a study of post-analysis software for immune sequencing data. This clonotype was counted a few times. Antigen unknown. Libraries were made from TCR beta cDNA, and they carried unique molecular identifiers. MiXCR was run by TCRdb on the PCR reads, yielding one entry per CDR3 protein. The sample includes under 650,000 distinct CDR3 sequences, about 40% of them seen just once. The V gene lost 1 base and the J gene lost 0 bases, with 7 bases spanning the gap. Germline-derived CDR1 and CDR2 are SGHTA and FQGNSA. There are 15 residues in the CDR3. Study results and limitations: For normalized Chao1 diversity, multiple sclerosis patients scored significantly lower than controls did. Patients used a handful of TRBV segments, including TRBV5-6, TRBV5-1 and TRBV20-1, more often than controls.

V is TRBV7-2 and J is TRBJ2-1; no reliable D call. Sequencing was done on a sample of blood. The receptor was derived from a girl aged 10 to 17 with multiple sclerosis. CDR3 in amino acids: CASSLVGDSYNEQFF. For the CDR3, the DNA is TGTGCCAGCAGCTTAGTGGGCGACTCCTACAATGAGCAGTTCTTC.